This T cell receptor (beta chain) came from a study of T-cell reconstitution after alpha-beta-depleted transplantation in children. This clonotype was counted ten times or more. This sample's TCRbeta library carried unique molecular identifier barcodes. TCRdb re-analysed the PCR reads in MiXCR, keeping a single row per CDR3 protein. The table has 350,000 to 400,000 distinct CDR3 sequences, roughly 21% seen once; the top ten hold less than 4.5%. The specimen comprised PBMCs from the stem cell graft donor, sampled from the stem cell graft. The sequence was obtained from a human donor who donated a stem cell graft to a child with acute myeloid leukemia.

Here the CDR3 reads CASSSPRNQETQYF. For the CDR3, the DNA is TGTGCCAGCAGTTCCCCGCGCAACCAAGAGACCCAGTACTTC. V is TRBV27 and J is TRBJ2-5, with D uncertain. V lost 4 bases and J lost 0, with 9 bases in between. The CDR3 is 14 amino acids. Germline V lookup: CDR1 MNHEY, CDR2 SMNVEV (reference sequence).